Each of the 25 T cell receptor beta chains below was sequenced from the same sample in a study of pediatric ulcerative colitis. One to two pinch biopsies were taken from the rectum during colonoscopy. Libraries were prepared by immunoSEQ multiplex PCR; TCRdb keeps only in-frame clonotypes and omits some of them. Altogether tens of thousands of clones are present, roughly four fifths being singletons, with the ten largest covering 8.6%. Sequenced sample: gut tissue. The receptors shown here come from a boy between 10 and 17 years old with severe ulcerative colitis.

This clone has just a few counts. This chain joins TRBV10-1 and TRBJ1-1, with TRBD1 identical over 7 bases. The ends lost 3 bases at V and 8 bases at J; junction bases unmatched: 6. The CDR3 consists of 13 residues. Germline V gives CDR1 WNHNN, CDR2 SYGVQD (reference sequence). CDR3 nucleotides: TGCGCCAGCAGTGACCCGGGACAGCGAGAAGCTTTCTTT. Translating it yields CASSDPGQREAFF.

CDR3 in DNA: TGTGCCAGCAGCCTATCCGGGGGCGCCGTGTCAAATGAAAAACTGTTTTTT. It codes for CASSLSGGAVSNEKLFF. J is TRBJ1-4 and V is TRBV9; D is perhaps TRBD1 (6 bases). Trimming took off 4 bases at V and 5 bases at J, with 21 bases between the two ends. Germline V CDR1 and CDR2: SGDLS, YYNGEE. CDR3 size: 17 residues. The full variable domain, with the rest looked up from reference TRBV9 and TRBJ1-4, is DSGVTQTPKHLITATGQRVTLRCSPRSGDLSVYWYQQSLDQGLQFLIQYYNGEERAKGNILERFSAQQFPDLHSELNLSSLELGDSALYFCASSLSGGAVSNEKLFFGSGTQLSVL.

The genes are TRBV29-1 and TRBJ2-3; D tentatively fits TRBD1 or TRBD2 (5 bases each). CDR1 is SQVTM and CDR2 is ANQGSEA in the germline V gene. The CDR3 extends over 15 amino acids. V lost 4 bases to trimming and J lost 3 bases, with 17 bases between them. As DNA, the CDR3 is TGCAGCGTTGCTCTTCTAGTGGGGGTGACAGATACGCAGTATTTT. Amino acid sequence: CSVALLVGVTDTQYF.

The rearrangement links TRBV5-1 to TRBJ2-3; D uncertain. Trimming removed 1 base from V and 2 bases from J, with 11 bases in between. Germline values: CDR1 SGHRS, CDR2 YFSETQ. This CDR3 is 15 amino acids long. Here the CDR3 reads CASSLFEPSTDTQYF. As DNA, the CDR3 is TGCGCCAGCAGCTTGTTTGAGCCCTCCACAGATACGCAGTATTTT.

The V gene is TRBV7-9, the J gene TRBJ2-1; 15 nucleotides align to TRBD2. CDR3 length: 16 amino acids. V shed 5 bases, J shed 8 bases, and the junction held 7 bases outside the gene matches. CDR1 is SEHNR, CDR2 FQNEAQ, per germline (reference sequence). The CDR3 loop reads CASSPWTSGGADEQFF. The CDR3 bases are TGTGCCAGCAGCCCGTGGACTAGCGGGGGGGCCGATGAGCAGTTCTTC.

This chain joins TRBV25-1 and TRBJ1-2; 10 nucleotides agree with TRBD1. The length of the CDR3 is 14 residues. The germline V gene has CDR1 MGHDK and CDR2 SYGVNS. The ends lost 2 bases at V and 8 bases at J; junction bases unmatched: 5. The CDR3 sequence: CASSEPGQGLGYTF. CDR3 in DNA: TGTGCCAGCAGTGAACCGGGACAGGGGCTGGGCTACACCTTC.

The CDR3 DNA reads as TGTGCCAGCAGCTCCCCGGGGGGCTGGAAAGAGACCCAGTACTTC. Its protein is CASSSPGGWKETQYF. The chain joins TRBV11-2 to TRBJ2-5, with a weak D call TRBD2 (7 bases). CDR1 and CDR2 from the germline V gene are SGHAT and FQNNGV. The CDR3 is 15 amino acids. Trimming stripped 4 bases from V and 3 bases from J, with 15 bases between.

The chain recombines TRBV28 with TRBJ2-7; perhaps TRBD1 as D (6 bases). This CDR3 region has 15 residues. Germline V CDR1 and CDR2: MDHEN, SYDVKM. Trimming shortened V by 6 bases and J by 1 base, and 16 bases separated the two germline ends. This CDR3 is CASSESGTNSYEQYF. CDR3 coding DNA: TGTGCCAGCAGCGAATCCGGGACAAATTCCTACGAGCAGTACTTC.

The genes are TRBV7-9 and TRBJ2-5; the D call may be TRBD1 or TRBD2 (6 bases each). The CDR3 has 13 amino acids. V shed 6 bases and J shed 5 bases, with 13 bases lying between them. Germline V gene sequence: CDR1 SEHNR, CDR2 FQNEAQ (reference sequence). As DNA, the CDR3 is TGTGCCAGCAGTCTGAGGGGGGCTGAGACCCAGTACTTC. The encoded protein is CASSLRGAETQYF. The full variable domain, its missing parts supplied by reference TRBV7-9 and TRBJ2-5, is DTGVSQNPRHKITKRGQNVTFRCDPISEHNRLYWYRQTLGQGPEFLTYFQNEAQLEKSRLLSDRFSAERPKGSFSTLEIQRTEQGDSAMYLCASSLRGAETQYFGPGTRLLVL.

This clone was recorded a few times. The chain carries TRBV28 and TRBJ1-2, with TRBD1 identical over 9 bases. The CDR3 runs to 14 residues. Germline trimming cut 5 bases from V and 8 bases from J; bases unmatched to any gene: 9. Germline V gene data show CDR1 as MDHEN and CDR2 as SYDVKM. CDR3 nucleotide sequence: TGTGCCAGCAGTGTCGACAGGGGGAGAGGCGGCTACACCTTC. This translates into CASSVDRGRGGYTF.

The genes are TRBV9 and TRBJ1-3, with a weak D call TRBD1 (6 bases). CDR1 and CDR2 from the germline V gene are SGDLS and YYNGEE. The germline V and J ends were trimmed by 0 bases and 8 bases, with 15 bases remaining between them. This CDR3 is 15 amino acids long. CDR3: CASSVGTGSSDTIYF. The CDR3 DNA reads as TGTGCCAGCAGCGTAGGCACAGGGTCTTCAGACACCATATATTTT.

The chain recombines TRBV19 with TRBJ2-1, with 7 bases aligning to TRBD1. Germline V gene lookup returns CDR1 LNHDA and CDR2 SQIVND (reference sequence). CDR3 length equals 14 residues. The ends lost 5 bases at V and 6 bases at J; junction bases unmatched: 7. Written as DNA, the CDR3 is TGTGCCAGTAGTTCTTGGGACAGCAGCAATGAGCAGTTCTTC. It codes for CASSSWDSSNEQFF.

The chain carries TRBV5-1 and TRBJ2-1, with 8 bases identical to TRBD1. The germline gives CDR1 SGHRS, CDR2 YFSETQ. V dropped 1 base and J dropped 4; count of bases not matched to a gene: 4. This CDR3 spans 15 amino acids. The CDR3 region is CASSLTGTGYNEQFF. CDR3 bases: TGCGCCAGCAGCTTGACCGGGACAGGATACAATGAGCAGTTCTTC.

The J gene is TRBJ1-1, the V gene TRBV5-1; 7 nucleotides align to TRBD1. This CDR3 has 15 amino acids. Germline values: CDR1 SGHRS, CDR2 YFSETQ. V gave up 4 bases and J gave up 2 bases; unmatched junction bases: 8. The CDR3 DNA reads as TGCGCCAGCAGCGGCGAAACAGGGGTAAACACTGAAGCTTTCTTT. Its translation: CASSGETGVNTEAFF.

This sequence joins TRBV2 and TRBJ1-2; tentatively, D is TRBD1 (5 bases). This CDR3 is 11 amino acids long. Germline V gene sequence: CDR1 SNHLY, CDR2 FYNNEI. V lost 7 bases and J 6 bases, leaving 9 bases between the germline ends. The DNA for the CDR3 is TGTGCCAGCAATCGGGGGGATGGCTACACCTTC. Its protein product is CASNRGDGYTF. The complete variable domain, with remaining parts taken from reference TRBV2 and TRBJ1-2, reads EPEVTQTPSHQVTQMGQEVILRCVPISNHLYFYWYRQILGQKVEFLVSFYNNEISEKSEIFDDQFSVERPDGSNFTLKIRSTKLEDSAMYFCASNRGDGYTFGSGTRLTVV.

Only one count was recorded for this clone. The V call is TRBV29-1, the J call TRBJ2-2; D is ambiguous. Germline-derived CDR1 and CDR2 are SQVTM and ANQGSEA. V dropped 6 bases and J dropped 4 bases, with 6 bases sitting between them. This CDR3 comprises 11 residues. The CDR3 loop reads CSVRSTGELFF. CDR3 coding DNA: TGCAGCGTAAGGAGCACCGGGGAGCTGTTTTTT.

The chain uses TRBV4-1 and TRBJ1-3, with D possibly being TRBD1 (6 bases). CDR3 length equals 15 residues. Germline CDR1 MGHRA, CDR2 YSYEKL. Trimming removed 3 bases at V and 4 bases at J, with 13 bases between. The CDR3 bases are TGCGCCAGCAGCCAGGCTACAGGGCCGGGAAACACCATATATTTT. Its translation: CASSQATGPGNTIYF.

The chain has TRBV10-3 and TRBJ2-5, with D unclear. The germline CDR1 and CDR2 sequences are ENHRY and SYGVKD. CDR3 length: 14 residues. V was clipped by 3 bases and J by 2 bases, with 10 bases between them. CDR3 DNA sequence: TGTGCCATCAGTGACCCGGACGTTCAAGAGACCCAGTACTTC. This sequence encodes CAISDPDVQETQYF.

This clone occurred once. The chain recombines TRBV6-1 with TRBJ1-6; D gene unclear. The V end lost 0 bases, the J end lost 3 bases, and 9 bases lay between the germline ends. The CDR3 totals 16 residues. Looked up from germline, CDR1 is MNHNS and CDR2 is SASEGT. The CDR3 DNA is TGTGCCAGCAGTGAAGCGGCCAGCCACTATAATTCACCCCTCCACTTT. Translation: CASSEAASHYNSPLHF.

V gene TRBV7-3 combines with J gene TRBJ2-7, with D tentatively TRBD1 or TRBD2 (5 bases each). This CDR3 is built from 15 residues. With 5 bases removed from V and 1 base from J, the gap between germline ends came to 15 bases. Germline V gives CDR1 SGHTA, CDR2 FQGTGA. CDR3 sequence: CASSPSGTASYEQYF. In DNA, the CDR3 is TGTGCCAGCAGCCCATCTGGGACGGCTTCCTACGAGCAGTACTTC. Complete variable domain (other parts from reference TRBV7-3 and TRBJ2-7): GAGVSQTPSNKVTEKGKYVELRCDPISGHTALYWYRQSLGQGPEFLIYFQGTGAADDSGLPNDRFFAVRPEGSVSTLKIQRTERGDSAVYLCASSPSGTASYEQYFGPGTRLTVT.

The J gene is TRBJ1-4, the V gene TRBV6-5, with D tentatively TRBD1 (5 bases). Germline V CDR1 and CDR2: MNHEY, SVGAGI. This CDR3 spans 12 amino acids. V was cut by 5 bases and J by 16 bases, with 17 bases left in between. The CDR3: CASSGQGTGWFF. The CDR3, as DNA: TGTGCCAGCAGTGGTCAAGGGACCGGATGGTTTTTT.

V and J are TRBV9 and TRBJ2-7; a possible D gene is TRBD1 (5 bases). CDR1 and CDR2 (germline): SGDLS, YYNGEE. This CDR3 is built from 14 residues. V shed 3 bases and J shed 2 bases, with 12 bases lying between them. The CDR3 reads CASSEGPMTYEQYF. The DNA for the CDR3 is TGTGCCAGCAGCGAGGGGCCGATGACCTACGAGCAGTACTTC.

This chain connects TRBV11-2 to TRBJ2-3; no clear D. In germline, CDR1 is SGHAT, CDR2 FQNNGV. Trimming shortened V by 4 bases and J by 5 bases, and 16 bases separated the two germline ends. This CDR3 spans 15 amino acids. The CDR3 DNA sequence: TGTGCCAGCAGCTCCCTAGGTAGTCTGGTAGATACGCAGTATTTT. Protein sequence: CASSSLGSLVDTQYF.

The chain combines TRBV2 with TRBJ2-3, with 8 bases aligning to TRBD2. The V gene end was trimmed by 4 bases and the J gene end by 4 bases; junction bases not matched to a gene: 25. The length of the CDR3 is 21 residues. Germline V gene data show CDR1 as SNHLY and CDR2 as FYNNEI. CDR3 in amino acids: CASSGQLDKKSGGPPPDTQYF. CDR3 nucleotides: TGTGCCAGCAGTGGACAGCTAGATAAAAAATCGGGGGGGCCCCCTCCAGATACGCAGTATTTT.

The chain is built from TRBV30 and TRBJ1-2; perhaps TRBD1 as D (5 bases). CDR3 length equals 12 residues. V lost 7 bases and J 8 bases, leaving 17 bases between the germline ends. Germline assignment: CDR1 GTSNPN and CDR2 SVGIG (reference sequence). This CDR3 is CASPGGGAGYTF. For the CDR3, the DNA is TGTGCCTCCCCGGGAGGCGGGGCGGGCTACACCTTC.